What follows describes a single T cell receptor (beta chain). The antigen is not known. A much more abundant neighbour one base away suggests this may be a read error. The CDR3 does not close with the conserved phenylalanine or tryptophan, likely indicating a read error. One entry per CDR3 protein results from TCRdb running MiXCR on the reads. The repertoire holds about half a million distinct CDR3 sequences, with 33% as singletons. The sample comes from a study of T cell repertoires in cytomegalovirus infection. Broader study findings: Identification of carriers of CMV plus the relevant HLA was achieved through cumulative public TCR beta family frequency. Dominating the ex vivo response were TCR beta clonotypes that were CMV-specific and HLA-C-restricted.

Trimming left V 3 bases short and J 5 bases short, with 8 bases between. The CDR3 is made up of 12 amino acids. CDR1 and CDR2 from the germline V gene are SGHVS and FNYEAQ. The sequenced sample was cultured PBMCs, obtained from culture after CMV antigen stimulation. This chain connects TRBV7-6 to TRBJ2-7; no reliable D call. This TCR came from a human donor in good health (CMV status not recorded). Some clones in this sample may be carry-over from other donors' samples. Written as DNA, the CDR3 is TGTGCCAGCAGCTTGCAGTCTCACGAGCAGTACATC. It codes for CASSLQSHEQYI.